This is a list of T cell receptor beta chains from one sample in a study of CD8+ T cells in alopecia areata. Assay: immunoSEQ multiplex PCR; the TCRdb copy retains only in-frame clones and omits some. The repertoire includes approximately 170,000 clones, around three fifths of them detected once, and 12% to 15% sits in the top ten. The source was CD4+ T cells sorted from blood, collected at week 24, from a patient treated with tofacitinib. The receptors were sampled from a human donor with alopecia areata. Both conserved end residues are part of each CDR3. Fields, in order: D gene, clone size, J gene, V gene, CDR3 protein, CDR3 DNA. The D gene is left open where the match is weak. Clone size is not always given. Where it is, it says once, few, many or a class for expanded clones.

>TRBD1|.|TRBJ2-7|TRBV29-1
CSVVPVGDRLYEQYF
TGCAGCGTTGTGCCGGTCGGGGACAGACTCTACGAGCAGTACTTC
>TRBD1|once|TRBJ1-2|TRBV5-1
CASSNPGGARNGYTF
TGCGCCAGCAGCAATCCAGGGGGCGCAAGAAATGGCTACACCTTC
>.|few|TRBJ2-7|TRBV10-3
CAISESTIYEQYF
TGTGCCATCAGTGAGTCGACAATTTACGAGCAGTACTTC
>.|.|TRBJ2-7|TRBV10-3
CAISDPRRGGESYEQYF
TGTGCCATCAGTGATCCCCGTCGGGGCGGGGAGTCCTACGAGCAGTACTTC
>.|.|TRBJ1-1|TRBV27
CASTPQAQGEENTEAFF
TGTGCCAGCACCCCTCAAGCACAGGGTGAGGAGAACACTGAAGCTTTCTTT
>.|.|TRBJ1-1|TRBV6-5
CASSLDYGRNTEAFF
TGTGCCAGCAGCCTTGACTACGGGCGGAACACTGAAGCTTTCTTT
>.|.|TRBJ1-2|TRBV30
CAWGPIGALHGYTF
TGTGCCTGGGGTCCCATAGGGGCTCTCCATGGCTACACCTTC
>TRBD2|.|TRBJ2-3|TRBV29-1
CSVIMASGGSTDTQYF
TGCAGCGTCATAATGGCCAGCGGGGGTAGCACAGATACGCAGTATTTT
>.|.|TRBJ2-7|TRBV6-6
CASSYPGNPLNF
TGTGCCAGCAGTTACCCTGGAAACCCTCTCAACTTC
>.|few|TRBJ2-7|TRBV29-1
CSVNRQGSYEQYF
TGCAGCGTCAACCGGCAGGGCTCCTACGAGCAGTACTTC
>TRBD2|.|TRBJ2-3|TRBV29-1
CSVGVAGAPERQYF
TGCAGCGTTGGAGTAGCGGGGGCCCCGGAGAGGCAGTATTTT
>.|.|TRBJ1-2|TRBV5-1
CASSPRTERYGYTF
TGCGCCAGCAGCCCCAGGACGGAGCGGTATGGCTACACCTTC
>TRBD1|.|TRBJ1-5|TRBV30
CAWSPRTGGVVNQPQHF
TGTGCCTGGAGCCCCAGGACAGGGGGAGTTGTTAATCAGCCCCAGCATTTT
>.|.|TRBJ2-2|TRBV11-2
CASSRPTGELFF
TGTGCCAGCAGCAGGCCCACCGGGGAGCTGTTTTTT
>.|.|TRBJ1-2|TRBV4-2
CASSQDLGNYGYTF
TGTGCCAGCAGCCAAGATCTTGGGAACTATGGCTACACCTTC
>TRBD1|.|TRBJ2-7|TRBV7-9
CASSLGQGANEQYF
TGTGCCAGCAGCTTAGGACAGGGGGCTAACGAGCAGTACTTC
>.|few|TRBJ1-6|TRBV7-8
CASSLVSQQDNSPLHF
TGTGCCAGCAGCTTAGTCTCACAGCAAGATAATTCACCCCTCCACTTT
>.|.|TRBJ2-7|TRBV4-2
CASSQVGSSYEQYF
TGTGCCAGCAGCCAAGTTGGGAGCTCCTACGAGCAGTACTTC